This TCR beta chain was sequenced during a study of T cell responses to AZD1222 COVID-19 vaccine. The CDR3 is made up of 13 amino acids. Trimming removed 5 bases at V and 13 bases at J, with 21 bases between. From germline, CDR1 is SQVTM and CDR2 ANQGSEA. Data came from immunoSEQ multiplex PCR; TCRdb stores just in-frame clones and leaves some out. The table has about 200,000 clones, 85% to 95% seen once; the top ten hold 0.95% to 1.1%. Study results and caveats: None of the repertoires were sampled until the peak T cell response had passed. Receipt of two AZD1222 doses was followed by a rise in Spike-specific TCR breadth and depth. Unmutated variant regions are reportedly targeted by nearly half of spike-specific TCRs. Dominant CD4 TCR responses targeted spike regions 160-218 and 743-854.

To note about this clone: The antigen is undetermined.

The receptor's source is an adult in good health. The rearrangement joins TRBV29-1 to TRBJ1-5; the D gene is possibly TRBD1 (6 bases). The sequences come from peripheral blood, collected on day 0 of MenACWY control vaccination. This chain's CDR3 is CSVSTPLGQGQHF. As DNA, the CDR3 is TGCAGCGTTTCTACACCCCTGGGGCAGGGGCAGCATTTT.